A single sample gave rise to the 9 T cell receptor beta chains below, sequenced in a study of T-cell memory formation after mild COVID-19. TCRdb redid the calling of the 5' RACE reads with MiXCR, one entry per CDR3 protein. The sample holds hundreds of thousands of distinct CDR3 sequences; approximately 19% are singletons and the top ten take 20% to 25%. Sequencing was done on a sample of PBMCs or a T cell subset sorted from them (not recorded which). The receptors originated from a man in his late teens or twenties who had mild COVID-19 (a few samples of this study predate the infection). Cell type and time point are not known.

The V and J genes are TRBV5-1 and TRBJ2-1; D tentatively reads TRBD1 or TRBD2 (5 bases each). Trimming left V 2 bases short and J 10 bases short, with 13 bases between. Germline CDR1 and CDR2: SGHRS and YFSETQ. The CDR3 runs to 13 residues. The CDR3 DNA reads as TGCGCCAGCAGCTTCCCGGGACGGGTCGAGCAGTTCTTC. This encodes CASSFPGRVEQFF.

This clonotype was counted only a few times. The rearrangement joins TRBV5-1 to TRBJ2-1; D not resolved. The CDR3 totals 14 residues. CDR1 is SGHRS and CDR2 is YFSETQ in the germline V gene. Trimming removed 6 bases at V and 5 bases at J, with 15 bases between. Here the CDR3 reads CASKTLPIDNEQFF. Written as DNA, the CDR3 is TGCGCCAGCAAAACCCTCCCAATAGACAATGAGCAGTTCTTC.

The J gene is TRBJ2-1, the V gene TRBV15, with 15 bases that match TRBD2. This CDR3 is built from 18 residues. With V trimmed by 0 bases and J by 6 bases, 6 bases remained unmatched. Germline V gene lookup returns CDR1 LNHNV and CDR2 YYDKDF (reference sequence). CDR3 amino acids: CATSRDGRGLAGGNEQFF. CDR3 nucleotide sequence: TGTGCCACCAGCAGAGACGGGAGGGGACTAGCGGGGGGCAATGAGCAGTTCTTC. Complete variable domain (other parts from reference TRBV15 and TRBJ2-1): DAMVIQNPRYQVTQFGKPVTLSCSQTLNHNVMYWYQQKSSQAPKLLFHYYDKDFNNEADTPDNFQSRRPNTSFCFLDIRSPGLGDTAMYLCATSRDGRGLAGGNEQFFGPGTRLTVL.

This clonotype was seen a handful of times. This chain joins TRBV21-1 and TRBJ2-5; the listed D gene, TRBD1, was not tested against the DNA. TRBV21-1 is a pseudogene. CDR3 length: 15 amino acids. The CDR3 DNA reads TGTGCCAGCAGCAAACCAAGACAGGGTAAAGAGACCCAGTACTTC. It encodes CASSKPRQGKETQYF.

The rearrangement links TRBV11-2 to TRBJ2-5; tentatively, D is TRBD2 (5 bases). Germline CDR1 and CDR2: SGHAT and FQNNGV. V lost 5 bases to trimming and J lost 5 bases, with 9 bases between them. The CDR3 totals 12 residues. DNA of the CDR3: TGTGCCAGCAGCAAGGAGGACGAGACCCAGTACTTC. Its protein product is CASSKEDETQYF.

This clonotype was seen a few times. The rearrangement uses TRBV6-1 and TRBJ1-2; TRBD1 matches 8 bases. This CDR3 has 13 amino acids. V dropped 8 bases and J dropped 4; count of bases not matched to a gene: 6. CDR1 and CDR2 from the germline V gene are MNHNS and SASEGT. This chain's CDR3 is CASSTGEGYGYTF. CDR3 sequence (DNA): TGTGCCAGCTCGACAGGGGAAGGCTATGGCTACACCTTC.

The table lists this clonotype with a few counts. This sequence joins TRBV9 and TRBJ2-5; 8 bases line up with TRBD2. V shed 0 bases, J shed 2 bases, and the junction held 3 bases outside the gene matches. This CDR3 comprises 15 residues. CDR1 is SGDLS and CDR2 is YYNGEE in the germline V gene. CDR3 DNA sequence: TGTGCCAGCAGCGTAGATAGCGGGACTCAAGAGACCCAGTACTTC. This translates into CASSVDSGTQETQYF.

The gene calls are TRBV13 and TRBJ2-3; D not certain. The CDR3 consists of 15 residues. Trimming removed 1 base at V and 2 bases at J, with 10 bases between. Looked up from germline, CDR1 is PRHDT and CDR2 is FYEKMQ (reference sequence). The CDR3 nucleotides read TGTGCCAGCAGCTTAGTTCCCGGAAACACAGATACGCAGTATTTT. This sequence encodes CASSLVPGNTDTQYF. Full variable domain (missing parts from reference TRBV13 and TRBJ2-3): AAGVIQSPRHLIKEKRETATLKCYPIPRHDTVYWYQQGPGQDPQFLISFYEKMQSDKGSIPDRFSAQQFSDYHSELNMSSLELGDSALYFCASSLVPGNTDTQYFGPGTRLTVL.

This clonotype was observed a few times. The chain carries TRBV20-1 and TRBJ2-6; 7 bases are a match to TRBD2. With V trimmed by 6 bases and J by 4 bases, 6 bases remained unmatched. CDR3 length: 14 residues. Germline lookup yields CDR1 DFQATT and CDR2 SNEGSKA (reference sequence). This chain's CDR3 is CSAPAGLGANVLTF. The DNA for the CDR3 is TGCAGTGCCCCAGCGGGGTTGGGGGCCAACGTCCTGACTTTC.